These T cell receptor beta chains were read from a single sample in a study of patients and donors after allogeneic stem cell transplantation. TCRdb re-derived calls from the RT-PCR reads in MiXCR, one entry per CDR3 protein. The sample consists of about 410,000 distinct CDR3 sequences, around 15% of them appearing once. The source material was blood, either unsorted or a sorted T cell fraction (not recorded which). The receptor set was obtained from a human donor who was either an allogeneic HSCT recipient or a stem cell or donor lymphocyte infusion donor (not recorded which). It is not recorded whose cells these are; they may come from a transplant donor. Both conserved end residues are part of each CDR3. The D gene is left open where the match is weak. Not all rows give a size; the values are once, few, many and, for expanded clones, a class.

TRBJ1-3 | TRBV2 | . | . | CASSEQISGNTIYF | TGTGCCAGCAGTGAACAGATCTCTGGAAACACCATATATTTT
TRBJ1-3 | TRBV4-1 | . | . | CASSQDMGNGNTIYF | TGCGCCAGCAGCCAAGATATGGGGAATGGAAACACCATATATTTT
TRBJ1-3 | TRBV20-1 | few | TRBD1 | CSAGTGQGNTIYF | TGCAGTGCCGGGACAGGGCAAGGAAACACCATATATTTT
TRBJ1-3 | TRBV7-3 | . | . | CASSLNGGTGNTIYF | TGTGCCAGCAGCTTAAATGGGGGCACTGGAAACACCATATATTTT
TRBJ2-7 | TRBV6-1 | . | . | CASTHLWGENEQYF | TGTGCCAGCACCCATCTATGGGGGGAAAACGAGCAGTACTTC
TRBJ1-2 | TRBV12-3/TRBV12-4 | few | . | CASSLTLRNRGYGYTF | TGTGCCAGCAGCTTAACCCTCCGGAATCGAGGCTATGGCTACACCTTC
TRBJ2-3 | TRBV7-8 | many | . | CASSPLRAIQADTQYF | TGTGCCAGCAGCCCTCTTAGGGCAATTCAGGCAGATACGCAGTATTTT
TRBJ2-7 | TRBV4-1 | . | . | CASSQDRGYYEQYF | TGCGCCAGCAGCCAAGATAGAGGGTACTACGAGCAGTACTTC
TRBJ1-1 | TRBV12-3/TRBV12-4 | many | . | CASSPSGRNTEAFF | TGTGCCAGCAGTCCTAGCGGGAGGAACACTGAAGCTTTCTTT
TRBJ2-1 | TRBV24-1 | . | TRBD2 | CATSDLTSGRLDEQFF | TGTGCCACCAGTGATTTGACTAGCGGGAGACTCGATGAGCAGTTCTTC
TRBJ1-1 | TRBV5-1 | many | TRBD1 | CASSSQGAGTEAFF | TGCGCCAGCAGCTCGCAGGGGGCAGGTACTGAAGCTTTCTTT
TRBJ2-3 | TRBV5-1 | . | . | CASSSPLAGTDTQYF | TGCGCCAGCAGCTCCCCTCTAGCCGGCACAGATACGCAGTATTTT
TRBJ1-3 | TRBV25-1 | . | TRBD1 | CASREGQLSGNTIYF | TGTGCCAGCAGGGAGGGACAGCTATCTGGAAACACCATATATTTT
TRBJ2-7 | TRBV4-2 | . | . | CASSQQSTDSYEQYF | TGTGCCAGCAGCCAGCAATCCACAGACTCCTACGAGCAGTACTTC
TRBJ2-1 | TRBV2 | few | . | CASSDRTAYNEQFF | TGTGCCAGCAGTGACAGGACTGCTTACAATGAGCAGTTCTTC
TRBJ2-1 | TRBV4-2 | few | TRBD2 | CASSPRGGSAYNEQFF | TGTGCCAGCAGCCCCCGGGGGGGTAGCGCTTACAATGAGCAGTTCTTC
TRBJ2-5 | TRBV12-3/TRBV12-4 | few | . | CASSLARGTGSQETQYF | TGTGCCAGCAGTTTAGCTCGGGGCACAGGGAGCCAAGAGACCCAGTACTTC
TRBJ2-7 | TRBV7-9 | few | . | CASSESPHSYEQYF | TGTGCCAGCAGCGAGAGCCCCCACTCCTACGAGCAGTACTTC
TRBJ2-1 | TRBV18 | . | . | CASSPPTGENEQFF | TGTGCCAGCTCACCACCGACGGGGGAGAATGAGCAGTTCTTC
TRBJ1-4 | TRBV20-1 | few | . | CSAGGGPTNEKLFF | TGCAGTGCTGGGGGGGGCCCTACTAATGAAAAACTGTTTTTT
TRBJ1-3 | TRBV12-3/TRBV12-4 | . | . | CASSFRGVGLSGNTIYF | TGTGCCAGCAGTTTTAGAGGGGTTGGCCTCTCTGGAAACACCATATATTTT
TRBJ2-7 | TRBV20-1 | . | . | CSALAGQGGYEQYF | TGCAGTGCTCTGGCTGGTCAGGGGGGGTACGAGCAGTACTTC
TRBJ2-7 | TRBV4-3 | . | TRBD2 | CASSQASGVPGDEQYF | TGCGCCAGCAGCCAAGCTAGCGGGGTACCCGGGGACGAGCAGTACTTC
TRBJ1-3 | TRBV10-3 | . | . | CAISTQGGRNTIYF | TGTGCCATCAGTACACAGGGCGGTAGAAACACCATATATTTT
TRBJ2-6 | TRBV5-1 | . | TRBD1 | CASSRRQGTPGANVLTF | TGCGCCAGCTCCCGCAGACAGGGAACACCTGGGGCCAACGTCCTGACTTTC
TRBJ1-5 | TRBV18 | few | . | CASSPVGTQNQPQHF | TGTGCCAGCTCACCCGTCGGGACACAAAATCAGCCCCAGCATTTT